This is a list of T cell receptor beta chains from one sample in a study of PD-1 blockade in mismatch repair-deficient tumors. Measured with immunoSEQ multiplex PCR; TCRdb has only the in-frame clones, and not every one. This table holds about 16,000 clones, around 81% found once. The material was PBMCs, obtained 4 weeks after starting pembrolizumab. These TCRs come from an adult with mismatch repair-deficient cancer. Each CDR3 is given with its conserved first and last residue. D genes are given only for firm matches. Clone size is not always given. Where it is, it says once, few, many or a class for expanded clones.

CDR3aa | CDR3nt | d_gene | j_gene | abundance | len | v_gene
CASSLPPSSYNEQFF | TGTGCCAGCAGCTTACCACCGAGCTCCTACAATGAGCAGTTCTTC | . | TRBJ2-1 | once | 15 | TRBV7-2
CASSLGGSYGYTF | TGCGCCAGCAGCTTAGGGGGTAGCTATGGCTACACCTTC | . | TRBJ1-2 | . | 13 | TRBV5-1
CASSSISGSMTDTQYF | TGTGCCAGCAGTTCTATTAGCGGGAGTATGACAGATACGCAGTATTTT | TRBD2 | TRBJ2-3 | . | 16 | TRBV28
CASSAPTGDNVPQHF | TGCGCCAGCAGTGCTCCGACAGGGGATAACGTGCCCCAGCATTTT | TRBD1 | TRBJ1-5 | . | 15 | TRBV10-1
CASRYSGESAYEQYF | TGTGCCAGTAGGTACTCGGGGGAGAGCGCCTACGAGCAGTACTTC | . | TRBJ2-7 | . | 15 | TRBV19
CASRPHSQSYNEQFF | TGTGCCAGCAGGCCTCACAGCCAATCTTACAATGAGCAGTTCTTC | . | TRBJ2-1 | . | 15 | TRBV27
CASSLDFKQYF | TGTGCCAGCAGCTTAGACTTTAAGCAGTACTTC | . | TRBJ2-7 | . | 11 | TRBV11-2
CASSETGGYRDEQYF | TGTGCCAGCAGCGAGACAGGGGGCTATCGGGACGAGCAGTACTTC | TRBD1 | TRBJ2-7 | few | 15 | TRBV7-8
CASSYDSNSLGYTF | TGTGCCAGCAGCTACGACAGTAACTCTTTGGGCTACACCTTC | . | TRBJ1-2 | . | 14 | TRBV7-9
CASSLGLADSTDTQYF | TGCGCCAGCAGCTTGGGACTAGCGGACAGCACAGATACGCAGTATTTT | TRBD2 | TRBJ2-3 | . | 16 | TRBV5-1
CASTPLAGGADTQYF | TGTGCCAGCACCCCTCTAGCGGGAGGCGCAGATACGCAGTATTTT | TRBD2 | TRBJ2-3 | . | 15 | TRBV25-1
CASSLVGGRDNEQFF | TGTGCCAGCAGCTTAGTGGGGGGGCGCGACAATGAGCAGTTCTTC | . | TRBJ2-1 | . | 15 | TRBV7-9
CASSSGLAGANVLTF | TGTGCCAGCAGCTCAGGGTTAGCTGGGGCCAACGTCCTGACTTTC | . | TRBJ2-6 | . | 15 | TRBV7-8